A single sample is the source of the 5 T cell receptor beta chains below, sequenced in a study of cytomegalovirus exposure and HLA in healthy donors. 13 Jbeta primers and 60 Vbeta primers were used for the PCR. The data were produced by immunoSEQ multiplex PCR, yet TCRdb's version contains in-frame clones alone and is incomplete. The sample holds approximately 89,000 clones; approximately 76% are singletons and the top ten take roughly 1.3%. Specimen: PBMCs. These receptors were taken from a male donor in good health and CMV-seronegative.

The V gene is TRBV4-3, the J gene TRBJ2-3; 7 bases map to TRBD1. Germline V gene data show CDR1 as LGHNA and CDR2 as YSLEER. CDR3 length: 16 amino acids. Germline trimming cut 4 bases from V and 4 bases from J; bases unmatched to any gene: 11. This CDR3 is CASSPLTGNPPDTQYF. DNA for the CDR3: TGCGCCAGCAGCCCCCTGACAGGGAACCCACCAGATACGCAGTATTTT.

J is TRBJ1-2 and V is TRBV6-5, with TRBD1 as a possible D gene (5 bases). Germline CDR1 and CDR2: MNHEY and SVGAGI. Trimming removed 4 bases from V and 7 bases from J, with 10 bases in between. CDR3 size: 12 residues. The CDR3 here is CASSSGGGGYTF. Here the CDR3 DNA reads TGTGCCAGCAGTTCGGGCGGGGGTGGCTACACCTTC.

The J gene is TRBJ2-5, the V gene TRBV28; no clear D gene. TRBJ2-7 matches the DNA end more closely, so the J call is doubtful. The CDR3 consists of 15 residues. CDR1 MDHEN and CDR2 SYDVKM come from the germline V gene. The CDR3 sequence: CASSLPRDGPVEQYF. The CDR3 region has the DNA TGTGCCAGCAGTCTCCCCCGAGATGGTCCCGTCGAGCAGTACTTC.

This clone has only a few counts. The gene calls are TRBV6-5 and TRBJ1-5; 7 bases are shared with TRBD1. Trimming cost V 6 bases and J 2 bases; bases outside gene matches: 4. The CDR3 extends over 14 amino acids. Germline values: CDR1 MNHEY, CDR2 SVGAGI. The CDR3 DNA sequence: TGTGCCAGCAGCCCCGGGACAGGCAATCAGCCCCAGCATTTT. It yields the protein CASSPGTGNQPQHF.

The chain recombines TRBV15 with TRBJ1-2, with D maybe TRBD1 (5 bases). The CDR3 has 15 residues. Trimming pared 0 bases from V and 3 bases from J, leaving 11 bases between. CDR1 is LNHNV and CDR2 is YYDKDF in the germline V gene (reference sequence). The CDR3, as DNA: TGTGCCACCAGCAGAGATGGCAGGGTGGACTATGGCTACACCTTC. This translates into CATSRDGRVDYGYTF.